This TCR beta chain was captured in a study of cytomegalovirus exposure and HLA in healthy donors. The PCR made use of 60 Vbeta and 13 Jbeta primers. Original processing notes: There were around 77 million unique TCR beta chains by a later count, and some 10 million of them were shared. Method: immunoSEQ multiplex PCR; TCRdb's copy keeps in-frame clones and lacks some. For V, J and clone size, that table is used; D and trimming come from the DNA. The sample carries about 170,000 clones, approximately 84% recorded once. Donors counted as nominally healthy when sampled, yet unrecorded immune exposures were likely. The CDR3 consists of 16 residues. In germline, CDR1 is SGHNT, CDR2 YYREEE (reference sequence). V dropped 4 bases and J dropped 2; count of bases not matched to a gene: 8.

The TCR sequence derives from a woman between 45 and 60 years old in good health and CMV-seropositive. Input material: PBMCs. The chain has TRBV5-4 and TRBJ1-1, with 10 bases aligning to TRBD1. The DNA of the CDR3 is TGTGCCAGCAGCGCCGGGACAGGGGCCCTTAACACTGAAGCTTTCTTT. The encoded protein is CASSAGTGALNTEAFF. The full variable domain, its missing parts supplied by reference TRBV5-4 and TRBJ1-1, is ETGVTQSPTHLIKTRGQQVTLRCSSQSGHNTVSWYQQALGQGPQFIFQYYREEENGRGNFPPRFSGLQFPNYSSELNVNALELDDSALYLCASSAGTGALNTEAFFGQGTRLTVV.